This TCR beta chain was documented in a study of early T cells in non-severe SARS-CoV-2 infection. Overall study results and limits: The study's VDJdb matching favored anti-spike CD8 responses and missed private and CD4 specificities.

This CDR3 comprises 15 residues. Trimming cost V 2 bases and J 6 bases; bases outside gene matches: 5. The germline gives CDR1 SGHNT, CDR2 YYREEE (reference sequence). Remarks on this clonotype: Its target is not known.

Attachment of unique molecular identifiers was made to individual cDNA molecules. In TCRdb, the 5' RACE reads were re-called with MiXCR into one record per CDR3 protein. This sample has roughly 92,000 distinct CDR3 sequences, with 10% to 15% found just once. The receptor was isolated from an adult who was a healthcare worker with PCR-confirmed SARS-CoV-2 infection or an uninfected control (not recorded which). Specimen: whole blood, collected at baseline. The V call is TRBV5-4, the J call TRBJ2-2, with 9 bases identical to TRBD2. The CDR3 sequence is CASSLAGGSPGELFF. The DNA for the CDR3 is TGTGCCAGCAGCTTAGCGGGAGGTAGCCCCGGGGAGCTGTTTTTT.